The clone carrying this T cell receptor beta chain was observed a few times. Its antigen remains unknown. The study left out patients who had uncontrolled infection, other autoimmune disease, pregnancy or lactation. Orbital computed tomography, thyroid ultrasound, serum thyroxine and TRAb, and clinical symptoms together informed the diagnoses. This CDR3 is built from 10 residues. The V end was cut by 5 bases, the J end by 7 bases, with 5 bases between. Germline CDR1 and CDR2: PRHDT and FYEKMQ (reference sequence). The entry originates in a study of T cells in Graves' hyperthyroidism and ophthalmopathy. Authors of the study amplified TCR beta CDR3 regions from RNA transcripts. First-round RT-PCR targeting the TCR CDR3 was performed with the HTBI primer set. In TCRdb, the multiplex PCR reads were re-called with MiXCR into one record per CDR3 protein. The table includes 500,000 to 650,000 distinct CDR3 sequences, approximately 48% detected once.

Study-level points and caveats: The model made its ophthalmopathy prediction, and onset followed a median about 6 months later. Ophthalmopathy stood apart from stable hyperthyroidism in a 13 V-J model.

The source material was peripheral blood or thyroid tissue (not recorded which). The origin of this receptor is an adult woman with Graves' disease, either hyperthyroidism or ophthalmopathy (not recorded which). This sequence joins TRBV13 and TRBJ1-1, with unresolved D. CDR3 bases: TGTGCCAGCAGCATCAGTGAAGCTTTCTTT. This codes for CASSISEAFF.